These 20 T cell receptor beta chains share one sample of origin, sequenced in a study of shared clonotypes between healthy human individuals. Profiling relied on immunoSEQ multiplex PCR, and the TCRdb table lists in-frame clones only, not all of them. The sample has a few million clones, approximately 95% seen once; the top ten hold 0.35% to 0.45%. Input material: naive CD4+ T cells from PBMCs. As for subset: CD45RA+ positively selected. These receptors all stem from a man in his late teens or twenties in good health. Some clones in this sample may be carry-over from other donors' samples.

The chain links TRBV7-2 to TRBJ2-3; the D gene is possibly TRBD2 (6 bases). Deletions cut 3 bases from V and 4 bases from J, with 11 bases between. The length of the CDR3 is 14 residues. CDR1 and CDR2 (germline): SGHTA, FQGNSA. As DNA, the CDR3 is TGTGCCAGCAGCTTTGCGGGGATAGCAGATACGCAGTATTTT. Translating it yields CASSFAGIADTQYF.

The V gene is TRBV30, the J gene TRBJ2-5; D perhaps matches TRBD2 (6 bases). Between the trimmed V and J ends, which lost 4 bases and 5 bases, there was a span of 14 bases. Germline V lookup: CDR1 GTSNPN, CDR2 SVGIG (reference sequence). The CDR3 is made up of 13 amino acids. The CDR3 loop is CAWMHPGRETQYF. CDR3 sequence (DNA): TGTGCCTGGATGCATCCGGGGAGGGAGACCCAGTACTTC. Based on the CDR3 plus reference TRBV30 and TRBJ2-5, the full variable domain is SQTIHQWPATLVQPVGSPLSLECTVEGTSNPNLYWYRQAAGRGLQLLFYSVGIGQISSEVPQNLSASRPQDRQFILSSKKLLLSDSGFYLCAWMHPGRETQYFGPGTRLLVL.

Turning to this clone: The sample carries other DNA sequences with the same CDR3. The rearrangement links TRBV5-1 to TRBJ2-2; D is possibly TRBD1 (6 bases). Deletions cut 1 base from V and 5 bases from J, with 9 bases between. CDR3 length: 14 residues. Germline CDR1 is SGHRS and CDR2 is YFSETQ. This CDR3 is CASSLTGSTGELFF. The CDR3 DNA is TGCGCCAGCAGCTTGACAGGGTCTACCGGGGAGCTGTTTTTT.

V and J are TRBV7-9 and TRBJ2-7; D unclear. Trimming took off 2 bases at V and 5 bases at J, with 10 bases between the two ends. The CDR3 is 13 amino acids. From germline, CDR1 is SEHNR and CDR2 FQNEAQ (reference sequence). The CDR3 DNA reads TGTGCCAGCAGCTTACCTAACTTGGACGAGCAGTACTTC. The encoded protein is CASSLPNLDEQYF.

This CDR3 is CASSQLRGSGNTDTQYF. The DNA of the CDR3 is TGTGCCAGCAGCCAACTCCGTGGTAGCGGGAACACAGATACGCAGTATTTT. The chain employs TRBV4-2 and TRBJ2-3, with 8 bases identical to TRBD2. CDR1 and CDR2 (germline): LGHNA, YNFKEQ. The CDR3 runs 17 residues. V gave up 2 bases and J gave up 2 bases; unmatched junction bases: 9.

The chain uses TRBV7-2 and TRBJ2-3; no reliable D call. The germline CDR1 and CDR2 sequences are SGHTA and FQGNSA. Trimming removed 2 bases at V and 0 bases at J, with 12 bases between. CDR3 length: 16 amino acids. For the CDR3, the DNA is TGTGCCAGCAGCTTATTCGGCGACATCAGCACAGATACGCAGTATTTT. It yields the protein CASSLFGDISTDTQYF.

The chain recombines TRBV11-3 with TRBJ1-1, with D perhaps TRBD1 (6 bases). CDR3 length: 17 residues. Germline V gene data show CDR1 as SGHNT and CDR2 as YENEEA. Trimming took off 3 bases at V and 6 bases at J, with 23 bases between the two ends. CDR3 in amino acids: CASSFPGVRGPSAEAFF. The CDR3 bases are TGTGCCAGCAGCTTCCCGGGGGTTCGGGGGCCAAGTGCTGAAGCTTTCTTT.

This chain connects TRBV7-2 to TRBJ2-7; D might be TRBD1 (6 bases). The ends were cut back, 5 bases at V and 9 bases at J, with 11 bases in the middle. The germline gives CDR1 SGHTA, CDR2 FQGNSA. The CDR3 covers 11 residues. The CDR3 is CASSLWGPQYF. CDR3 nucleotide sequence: TGTGCCAGCAGCCTATGGGGGCCGCAGTACTTC.

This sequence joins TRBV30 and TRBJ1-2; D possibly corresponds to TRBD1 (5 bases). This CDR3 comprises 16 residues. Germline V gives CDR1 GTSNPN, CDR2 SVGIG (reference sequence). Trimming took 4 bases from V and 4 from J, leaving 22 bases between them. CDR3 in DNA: TGTGCCTGGAAGGGAACTGAAGGGGAGTACCGCTATGGCTACACCTTC. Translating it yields CAWKGTEGEYRYGYTF.

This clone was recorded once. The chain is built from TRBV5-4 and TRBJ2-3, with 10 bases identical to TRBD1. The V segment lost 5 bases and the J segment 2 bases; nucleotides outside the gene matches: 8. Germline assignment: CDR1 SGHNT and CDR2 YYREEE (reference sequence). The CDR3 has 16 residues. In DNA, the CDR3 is TGTGCCAGCAGAAACCCGGGACAGGGGACCACAGATACGCAGTATTTT. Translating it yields CASRNPGQGTTDTQYF. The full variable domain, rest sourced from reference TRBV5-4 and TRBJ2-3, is ETGVTQSPTHLIKTRGQQVTLRCSSQSGHNTVSWYQQALGQGPQFIFQYYREEENGRGNFPPRFSGLQFPNYSSELNVNALELDDSALYLCASRNPGQGTTDTQYFGPGTRLTVL.

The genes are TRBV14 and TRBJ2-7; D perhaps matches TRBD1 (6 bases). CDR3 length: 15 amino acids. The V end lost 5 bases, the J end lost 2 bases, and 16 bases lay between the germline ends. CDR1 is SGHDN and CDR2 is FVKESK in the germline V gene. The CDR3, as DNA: TGTGCCAGCAGCGAATCAGGGGTCCAAGCCTACGAGCAGTACTTC. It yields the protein CASSESGVQAYEQYF.

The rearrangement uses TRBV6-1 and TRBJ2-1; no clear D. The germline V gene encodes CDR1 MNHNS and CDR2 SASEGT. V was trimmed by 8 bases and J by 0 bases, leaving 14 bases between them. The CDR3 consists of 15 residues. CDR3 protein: CASAETPSSYNEQFF. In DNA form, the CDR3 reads TGTGCCAGCGCGGAGACACCAAGCTCCTACAATGAGCAGTTCTTC.

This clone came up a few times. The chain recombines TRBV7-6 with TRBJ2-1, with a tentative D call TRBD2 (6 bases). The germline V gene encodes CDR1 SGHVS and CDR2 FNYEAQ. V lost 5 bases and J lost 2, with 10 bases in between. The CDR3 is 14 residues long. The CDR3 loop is CASSASGPYNEQFF. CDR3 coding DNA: TGTGCCAGCAGCGCCAGCGGGCCCTACAATGAGCAGTTCTTC.

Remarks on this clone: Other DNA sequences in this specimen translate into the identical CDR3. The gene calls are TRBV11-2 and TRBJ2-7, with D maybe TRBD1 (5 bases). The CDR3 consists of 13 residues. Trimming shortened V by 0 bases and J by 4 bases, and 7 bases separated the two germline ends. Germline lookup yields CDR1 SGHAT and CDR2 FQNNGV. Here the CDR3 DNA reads TGTGCCAGCAGCTTAGACAGGGTATACGAGCAGTACTTC. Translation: CASSLDRVYEQYF.

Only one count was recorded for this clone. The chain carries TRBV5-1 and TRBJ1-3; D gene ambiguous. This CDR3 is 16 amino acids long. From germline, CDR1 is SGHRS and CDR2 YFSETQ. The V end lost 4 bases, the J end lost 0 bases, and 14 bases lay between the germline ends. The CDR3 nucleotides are TGCGCCAGCAGCCGGGAGGGCGTTAGCTCTGGAAACACCATATATTTT. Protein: CASSREGVSSGNTIYF.

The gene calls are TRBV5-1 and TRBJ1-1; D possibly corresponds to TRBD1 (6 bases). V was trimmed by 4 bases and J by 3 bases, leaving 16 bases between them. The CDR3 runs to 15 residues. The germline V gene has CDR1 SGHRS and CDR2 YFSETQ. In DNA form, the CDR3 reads TGCGCCAGCAGCGACCCACAGGGAGGGGACACTGAAGCTTTCTTT. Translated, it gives CASSDPQGGDTEAFF.

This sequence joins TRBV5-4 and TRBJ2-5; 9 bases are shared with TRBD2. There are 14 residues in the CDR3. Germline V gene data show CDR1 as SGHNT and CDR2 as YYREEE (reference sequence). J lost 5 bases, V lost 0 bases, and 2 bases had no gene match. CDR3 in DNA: TGTGCCAGCAGCTTGGTAGCGGGGGTCGAGACCCAGTACTTC. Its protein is CASSLVAGVETQYF.

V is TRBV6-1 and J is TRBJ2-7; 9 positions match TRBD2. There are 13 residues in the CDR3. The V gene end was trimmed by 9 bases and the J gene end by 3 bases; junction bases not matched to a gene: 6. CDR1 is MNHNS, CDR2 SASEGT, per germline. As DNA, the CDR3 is TGTGCCAGTAGACTAGCGGCCCTCTACGAGCAGTACTTC. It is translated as CASRLAALYEQYF.

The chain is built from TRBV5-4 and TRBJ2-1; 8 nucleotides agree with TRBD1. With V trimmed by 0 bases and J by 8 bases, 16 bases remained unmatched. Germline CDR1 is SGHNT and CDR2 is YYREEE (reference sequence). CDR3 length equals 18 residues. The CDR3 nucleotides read TGTGCCAGCAGCTTGGGGGCAGGGGGCCCAACGGCGAGGGATGAGCAGTTCTTC. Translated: CASSLGAGGPTARDEQFF.

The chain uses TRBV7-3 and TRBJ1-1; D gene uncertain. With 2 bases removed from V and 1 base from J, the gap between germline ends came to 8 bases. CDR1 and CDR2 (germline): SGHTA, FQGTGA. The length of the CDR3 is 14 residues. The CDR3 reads CASSLLPGNTEAFF. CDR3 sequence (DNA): TGTGCCAGCAGCTTATTGCCGGGGAACACTGAAGCTTTCTTT.